Sequencing of this T cell receptor (beta chain) was carried out in a study of shared clonotypes between healthy human individuals. General study results and limits: Across a handful of donors, naive CD4 shared roughly 5.2%, naive CD8 less than 4%, memory CD4 over 2%, memory CD8 about 0.4%.

Notes on this clone: The target antigen is unknown.

V was shortened by 0 bases and J by 6 bases, with 15 bases between the two germline ends. Per the germline V gene, CDR1 is SGHTA and CDR2 is FQGTGA. This CDR3 has 15 residues. Method: immunoSEQ multiplex PCR; TCRdb's copy keeps in-frame clones and lacks some. The table has around 2,000,000 clones, 85% to 95% seen once. Positive CCR7 selection of CD45RO-negative cells yielded the naive CD8 cells, and terminally differentiated effector memory CD45RA+ cells were excluded. The clonotype was recovered from a young man in good health. Some clones in this sample may be carry-over from other donors' samples. Sequencing was done on a sample of naive CD8+ T cells from PBMCs. The V and J genes are TRBV7-3 and TRBJ2-7, with D possibly TRBD2 on 6 matching bases. The CDR3 DNA sequence: TGTGCCAGCAGCTTAACTGGAGGGGTTAGCGCCGAGCAGTACTTC. Residues: CASSLTGGVSAEQYF.